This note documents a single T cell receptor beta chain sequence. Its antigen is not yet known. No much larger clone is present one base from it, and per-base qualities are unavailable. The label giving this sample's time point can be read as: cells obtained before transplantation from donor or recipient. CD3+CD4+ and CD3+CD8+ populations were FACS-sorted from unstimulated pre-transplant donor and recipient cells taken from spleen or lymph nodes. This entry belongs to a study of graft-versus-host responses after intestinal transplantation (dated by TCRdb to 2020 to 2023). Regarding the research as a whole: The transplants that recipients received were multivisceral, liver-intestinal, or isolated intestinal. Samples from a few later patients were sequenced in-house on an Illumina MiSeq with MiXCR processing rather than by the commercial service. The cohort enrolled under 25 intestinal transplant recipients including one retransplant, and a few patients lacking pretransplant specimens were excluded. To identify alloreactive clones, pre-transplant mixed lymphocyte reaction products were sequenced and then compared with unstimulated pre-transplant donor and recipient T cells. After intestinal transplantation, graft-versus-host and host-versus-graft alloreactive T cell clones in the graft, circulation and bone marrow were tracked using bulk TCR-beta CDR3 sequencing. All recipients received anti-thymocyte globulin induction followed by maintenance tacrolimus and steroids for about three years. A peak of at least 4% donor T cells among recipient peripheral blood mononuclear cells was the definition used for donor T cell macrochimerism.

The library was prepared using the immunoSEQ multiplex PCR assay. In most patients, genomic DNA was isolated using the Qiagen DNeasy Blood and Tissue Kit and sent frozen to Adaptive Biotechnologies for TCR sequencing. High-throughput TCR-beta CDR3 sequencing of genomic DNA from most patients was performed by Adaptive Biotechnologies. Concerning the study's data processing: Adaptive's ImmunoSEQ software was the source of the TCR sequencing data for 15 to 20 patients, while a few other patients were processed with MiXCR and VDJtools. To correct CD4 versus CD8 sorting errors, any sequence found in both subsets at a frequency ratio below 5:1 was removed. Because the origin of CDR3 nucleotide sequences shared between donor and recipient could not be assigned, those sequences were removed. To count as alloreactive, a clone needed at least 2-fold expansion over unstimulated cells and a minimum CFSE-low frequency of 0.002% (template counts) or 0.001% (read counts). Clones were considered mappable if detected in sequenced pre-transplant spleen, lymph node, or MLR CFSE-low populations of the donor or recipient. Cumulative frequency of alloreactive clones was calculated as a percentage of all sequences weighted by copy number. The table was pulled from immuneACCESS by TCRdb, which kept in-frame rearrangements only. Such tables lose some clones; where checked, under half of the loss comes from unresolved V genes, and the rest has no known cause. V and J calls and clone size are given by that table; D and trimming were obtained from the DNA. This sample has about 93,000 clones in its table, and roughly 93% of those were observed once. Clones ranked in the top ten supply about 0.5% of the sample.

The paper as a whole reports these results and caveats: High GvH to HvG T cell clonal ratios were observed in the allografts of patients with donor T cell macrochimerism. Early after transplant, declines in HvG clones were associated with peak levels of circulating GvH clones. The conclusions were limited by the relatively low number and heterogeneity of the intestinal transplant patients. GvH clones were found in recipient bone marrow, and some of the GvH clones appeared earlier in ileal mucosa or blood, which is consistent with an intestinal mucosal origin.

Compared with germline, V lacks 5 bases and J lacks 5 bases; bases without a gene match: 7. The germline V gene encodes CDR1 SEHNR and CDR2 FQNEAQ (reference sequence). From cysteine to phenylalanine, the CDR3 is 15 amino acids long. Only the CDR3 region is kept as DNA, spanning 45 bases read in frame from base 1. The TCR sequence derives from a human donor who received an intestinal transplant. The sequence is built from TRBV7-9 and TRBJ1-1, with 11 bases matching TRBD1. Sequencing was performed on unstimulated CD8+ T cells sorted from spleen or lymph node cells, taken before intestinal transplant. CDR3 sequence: CASSPPGTGGTEAFF. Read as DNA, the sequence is TGTGCCAGCAGCCCCCCCGGGACAGGGGGGACTGAAGCTTTCTTT.